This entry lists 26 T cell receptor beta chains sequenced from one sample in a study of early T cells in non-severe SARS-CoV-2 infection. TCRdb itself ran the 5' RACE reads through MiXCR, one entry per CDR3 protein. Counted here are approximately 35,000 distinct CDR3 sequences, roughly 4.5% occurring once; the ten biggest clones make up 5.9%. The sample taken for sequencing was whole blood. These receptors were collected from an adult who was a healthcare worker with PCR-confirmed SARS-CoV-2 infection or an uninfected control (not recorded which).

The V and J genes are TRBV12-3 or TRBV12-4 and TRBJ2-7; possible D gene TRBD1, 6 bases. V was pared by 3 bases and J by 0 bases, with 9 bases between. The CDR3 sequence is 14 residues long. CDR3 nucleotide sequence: TGTGCCAGCAGTTTTCAGGGGAGCTCCTACGAGCAGTACTTC. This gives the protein CASSFQGSSYEQYF.

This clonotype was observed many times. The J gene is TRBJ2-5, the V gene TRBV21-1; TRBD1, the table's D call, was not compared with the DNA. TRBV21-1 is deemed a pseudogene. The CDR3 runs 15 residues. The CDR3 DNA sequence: TGTGCCAGCAGCAATTTTGAGGGTCCCGAAGAGACCCAGTACTTC. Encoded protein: CASSNFEGPEETQYF.

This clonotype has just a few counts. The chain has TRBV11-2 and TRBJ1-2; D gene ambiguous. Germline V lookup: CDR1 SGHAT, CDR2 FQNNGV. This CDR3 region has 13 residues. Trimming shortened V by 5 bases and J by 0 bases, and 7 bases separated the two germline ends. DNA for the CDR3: TGTGCCAGCAGCGCTAGAACTAACTATGGCTACACCTTC. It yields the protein CASSARTNYGYTF.

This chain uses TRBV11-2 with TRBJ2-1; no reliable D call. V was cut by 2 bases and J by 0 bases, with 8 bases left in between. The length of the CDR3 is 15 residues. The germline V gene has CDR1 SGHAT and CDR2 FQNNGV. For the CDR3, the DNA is TGTGCCAGCAGCTTATCCGCTAGCTCCTACAATGAGCAGTTCTTC. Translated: CASSLSASSYNEQFF.

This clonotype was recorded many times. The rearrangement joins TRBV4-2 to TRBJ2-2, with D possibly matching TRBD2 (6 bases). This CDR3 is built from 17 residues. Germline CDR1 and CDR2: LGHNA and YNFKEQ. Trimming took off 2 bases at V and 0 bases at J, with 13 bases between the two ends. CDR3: CASSQYVADANTGELFF. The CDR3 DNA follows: TGTGCCAGCAGCCAATATGTAGCGGACGCGAACACCGGGGAGCTGTTTTTT.

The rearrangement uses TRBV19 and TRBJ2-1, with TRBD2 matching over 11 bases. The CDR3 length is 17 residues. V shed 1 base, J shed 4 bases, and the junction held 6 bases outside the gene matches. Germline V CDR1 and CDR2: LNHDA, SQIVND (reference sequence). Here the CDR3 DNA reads TGTGCCAGTAGTATAGTATTTCGACTAGCGGGGTACAATGAGCAGTTCTTC. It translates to CASSIVFRLAGYNEQFF.

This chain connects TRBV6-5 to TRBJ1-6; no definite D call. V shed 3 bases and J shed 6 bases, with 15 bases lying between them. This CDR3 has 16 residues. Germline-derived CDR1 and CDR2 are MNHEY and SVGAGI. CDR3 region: CASSYLGKLGNSPLHF. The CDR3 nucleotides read TGTGCCAGCAGTTATTTAGGGAAGTTGGGTAATTCACCCCTCCACTTT.

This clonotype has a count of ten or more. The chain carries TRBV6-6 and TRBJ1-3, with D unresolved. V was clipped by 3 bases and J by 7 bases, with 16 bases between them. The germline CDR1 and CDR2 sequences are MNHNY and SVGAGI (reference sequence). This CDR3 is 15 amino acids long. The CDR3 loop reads CASSYGSSGRNTIYF. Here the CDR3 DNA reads TGTGCCAGCAGTTATGGAAGCTCGGGCCGGAACACCATATATTTT.

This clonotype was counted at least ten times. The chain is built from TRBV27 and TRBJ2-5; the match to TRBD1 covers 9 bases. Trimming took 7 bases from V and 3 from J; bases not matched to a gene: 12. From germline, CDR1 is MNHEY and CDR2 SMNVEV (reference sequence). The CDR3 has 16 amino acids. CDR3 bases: TGTGCCAGCACCTCACTCGGGACAGGGAGAAAAGAGACCCAGTACTTC. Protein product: CASTSLGTGRKETQYF.

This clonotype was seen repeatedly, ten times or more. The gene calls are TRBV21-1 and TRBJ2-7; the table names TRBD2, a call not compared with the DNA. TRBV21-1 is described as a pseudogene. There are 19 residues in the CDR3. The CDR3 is CASSNMTSGQRCTSYEQYF. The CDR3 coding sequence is TGTGCCAGCAGCAACATGACTAGCGGACAACGGTGCACCTCCTACGAGCAGTACTTC.

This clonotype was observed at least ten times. CDR3 DNA sequence: TGTGCCAGCAGCTTTCAAGCGGGCCGAGGTAATGAGCAGTTCTTC. Translated: CASSFQAGRGNEQFF. The chain combines TRBV7-9 with TRBJ2-1, with D maybe TRBD2 (6 bases). Germline values: CDR1 SEHNR, CDR2 FQNEAQ (reference sequence). The germline V and J ends were trimmed by 3 bases and 7 bases, with 16 bases remaining between them. CDR3 length: 15 amino acids. The whole variable domain, remainder taken from reference TRBV7-9 and TRBJ2-1, is DTGVSQNPRHKITKRGQNVTFRCDPISEHNRLYWYRQTLGQGPEFLTYFQNEAQLEKSRLLSDRFSAERPKGSFSTLEIQRTEQGDSAMYLCASSFQAGRGNEQFFGPGTRLTVL.

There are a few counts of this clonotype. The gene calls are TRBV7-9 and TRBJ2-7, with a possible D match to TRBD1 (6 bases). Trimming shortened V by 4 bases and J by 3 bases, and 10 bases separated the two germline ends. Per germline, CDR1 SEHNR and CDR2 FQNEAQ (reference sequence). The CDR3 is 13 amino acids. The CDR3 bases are TGTGCCAGCAGCTCCGACAGGTACTACGAGCAGTACTTC. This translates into CASSSDRYYEQYF.

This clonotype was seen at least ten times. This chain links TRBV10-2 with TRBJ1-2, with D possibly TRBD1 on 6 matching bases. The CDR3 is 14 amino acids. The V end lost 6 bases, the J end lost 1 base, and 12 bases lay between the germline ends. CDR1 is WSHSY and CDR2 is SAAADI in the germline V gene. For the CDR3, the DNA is TGCGCCAGCAGGGGGGACACCATTAACTATGGCTACACCTTC. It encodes CASRGDTINYGYTF.

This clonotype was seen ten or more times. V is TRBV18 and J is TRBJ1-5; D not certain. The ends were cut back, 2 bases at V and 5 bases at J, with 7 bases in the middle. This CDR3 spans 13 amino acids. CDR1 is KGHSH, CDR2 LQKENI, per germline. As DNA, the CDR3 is TGTGCCAGCTCACCAGGGTCAGATCAGCCCCAGCATTTT. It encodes CASSPGSDQPQHF.

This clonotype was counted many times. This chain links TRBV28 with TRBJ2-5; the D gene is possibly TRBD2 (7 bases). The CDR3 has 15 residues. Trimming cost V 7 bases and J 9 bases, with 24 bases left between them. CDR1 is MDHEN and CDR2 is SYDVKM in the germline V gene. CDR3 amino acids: CASTSGGGSIWAQYF. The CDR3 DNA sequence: TGTGCCAGCACCTCTGGCGGGGGCAGCATCTGGGCCCAGTACTTC. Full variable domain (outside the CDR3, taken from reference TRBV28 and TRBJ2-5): DVKVTQSSRYLVKRTGEKVFLECVQDMDHENMFWYRQDPGLGLRLIYFSYDVKMKEKGDIPEGYSVSREKKERFSLILESASTNQTSMYLCASTSGGGSIWAQYFGPGTRLLVL.

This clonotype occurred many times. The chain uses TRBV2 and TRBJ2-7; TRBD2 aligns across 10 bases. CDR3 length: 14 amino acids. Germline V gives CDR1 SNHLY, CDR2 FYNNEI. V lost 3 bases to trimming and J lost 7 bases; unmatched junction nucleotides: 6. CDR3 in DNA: TGTGCCAGCAGTGAGAGGGGACTAGCGAGGGAGCAGTACTTC. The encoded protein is CASSERGLAREQYF.

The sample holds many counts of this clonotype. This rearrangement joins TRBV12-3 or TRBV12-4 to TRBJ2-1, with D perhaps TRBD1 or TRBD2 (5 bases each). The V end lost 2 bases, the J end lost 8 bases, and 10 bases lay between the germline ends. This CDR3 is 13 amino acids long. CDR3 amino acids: CASSLRGVDEQFF. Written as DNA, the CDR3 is TGTGCCAGCAGTTTAAGAGGGGTCGATGAGCAGTTCTTC.

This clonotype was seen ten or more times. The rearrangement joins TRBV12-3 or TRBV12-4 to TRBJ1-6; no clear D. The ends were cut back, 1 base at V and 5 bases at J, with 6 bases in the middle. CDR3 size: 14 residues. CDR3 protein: CASSLGGNNSPLHF. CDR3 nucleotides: TGTGCCAGCAGTTTAGGAGGCAATAATTCACCCCTCCACTTT.

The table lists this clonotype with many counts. The CDR3 nucleotides are TGTGCCAGCAGCGTAGAGCCTAGCGGGGGCAACTCCTACAATGAGCAGTTCTTC. This encodes CASSVEPSGGNSYNEQFF. V and J are TRBV9 and TRBJ2-1; 10 nucleotides line up with TRBD2. Germline CDR1 and CDR2: SGDLS and YYNGEE. The CDR3 covers 18 residues. Unmatched junction bases numbered 6, after V lost 0 bases and J lost 0 bases.

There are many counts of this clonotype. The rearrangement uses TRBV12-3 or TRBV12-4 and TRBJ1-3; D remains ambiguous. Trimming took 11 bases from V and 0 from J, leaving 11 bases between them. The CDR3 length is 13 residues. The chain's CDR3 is CAAGPHSGNTIYF. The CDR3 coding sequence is TGTGCCGCCGGCCCGCACTCTGGAAACACCATATATTTT.

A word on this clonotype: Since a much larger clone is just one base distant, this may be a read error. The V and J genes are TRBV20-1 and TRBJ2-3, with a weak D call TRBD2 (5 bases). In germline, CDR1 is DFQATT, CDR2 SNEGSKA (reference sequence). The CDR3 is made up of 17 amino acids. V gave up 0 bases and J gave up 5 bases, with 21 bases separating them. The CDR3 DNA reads TGCAGTGCTAGAGATGAATTTTCCGGAGGCTGGGAAGATACGCAGTATTTT. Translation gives CSARDEFSGGWEDTQYF.

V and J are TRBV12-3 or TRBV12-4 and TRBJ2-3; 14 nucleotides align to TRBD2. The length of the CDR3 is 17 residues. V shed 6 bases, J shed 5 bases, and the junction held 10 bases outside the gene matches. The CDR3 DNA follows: TGTGCCAGCAGCCCAGAGGGACTAGCGGGAGTTTTAGATACGCAGTATTTT. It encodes CASSPEGLAGVLDTQYF.

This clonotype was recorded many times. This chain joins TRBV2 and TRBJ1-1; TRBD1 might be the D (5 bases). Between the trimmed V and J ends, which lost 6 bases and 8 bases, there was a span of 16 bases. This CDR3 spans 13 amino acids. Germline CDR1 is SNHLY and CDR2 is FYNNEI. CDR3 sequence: CASRRQLPLEAFF. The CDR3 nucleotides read TGTGCCAGCAGAAGACAGCTGCCCCTAGAAGCTTTCTTT.

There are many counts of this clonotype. The CDR3 DNA reads TGCGCCAGCAGTGAGTCTGGGGGTTGGAGCACAGATACGCAGTATTTT. Its protein is CASSESGGWSTDTQYF. The chain uses TRBV10-2 and TRBJ2-3; D is tentatively TRBD1 or TRBD2 (5 bases each). This CDR3 has 16 amino acids. Deletions cut 0 bases from V and 0 bases from J, with 10 bases between. The germline CDR1 and CDR2 sequences are WSHSY and SAAADI.

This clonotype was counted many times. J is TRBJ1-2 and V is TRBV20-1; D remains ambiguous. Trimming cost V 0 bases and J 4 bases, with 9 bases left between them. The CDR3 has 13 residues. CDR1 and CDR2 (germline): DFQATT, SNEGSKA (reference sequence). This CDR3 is CSARDEGFYGYTF. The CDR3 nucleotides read TGCAGTGCTAGAGATGAGGGCTTCTATGGCTACACCTTC.

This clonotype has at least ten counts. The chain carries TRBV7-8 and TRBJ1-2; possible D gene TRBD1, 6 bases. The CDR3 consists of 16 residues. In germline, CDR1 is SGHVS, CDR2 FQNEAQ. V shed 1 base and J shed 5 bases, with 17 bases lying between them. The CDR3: CASSLVGGLRKYGYTF. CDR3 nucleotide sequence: TGTGCCAGCAGCTTAGTAGGGGGACTTCGAAAGTATGGCTACACCTTC.